This T cell receptor beta chain comes out of a study of shared clonotypes between healthy human individuals. The study's findings and limits: Generation probability values for non-shared clonotypes were lower than those for clonotypes shared by all four donors.

Between the trimmed V and J ends, which lost 0 bases and 5 bases, there was a span of 14 bases. The CDR3 length is 15 residues. Germline V gene lookup returns CDR1 MGHRA and CDR2 YSYEKL. As regards this clone: What it recognizes is unknown.

Naive CD8 cells were CD45RO-negative, positively selected for CCR7, excluding terminally differentiated effector memory CD45RA+ cells. The donors, healthy adults who were HIV-negative, had experienced no recent acute infections or vaccinations. TCRdb's copy holds only in-frame clones and misses some; the assay was immunoSEQ multiplex PCR. This table holds around 2,000,000 clones, just under 95% found once. The chain is built from TRBV4-1 and TRBJ2-7, with D perhaps matching TRBD1 (6 bases). The sequence came from a man between 18 and 29 years old in good health. What was sequenced was naive CD8+ T cells sorted from blood. CDR3 sequence reads: CASSQENAQGNEQYF. CDR3 coding DNA: TGCGCCAGCAGCCAAGAAAATGCCCAGGGGAACGAGCAGTACTTC.